This TCR beta chain derives from a study of cytomegalovirus exposure and HLA in healthy donors (dated by TCRdb to between 2016 and 2019). With respect to the entire study: According to a later analysis, one platform produced both the roughly 110 validation repertoires and the approximately 670 repertoires of the first cohort. The study aimed to test whether signatures of past pathogen exposure could be identified by cataloging public T cell receptors. In addition to the first cohort of several hundred subjects, a separate validation cohort of around 110 different subjects was used. High-throughput TCR immunosequencing, statistical association of individual TCRs with disease status, and machine learning were combined to predict cytomegalovirus infection status.

Based on the germline V gene, the CDR1 and CDR2 sequences are ENHRY and SYGVKD. V lost 0 bases and J lost 3 bases; the stretch between them is 12 bases long. Taken from cysteine to phenylalanine, the CDR3 has 15 residues. Solely the CDR3 DNA is kept, with 45 bases framed from the first base. Note on this clone: There is no known antigen for this receptor. No qualities accompany the bases; no much larger clone lies one base away.

Separate from the roughly 700-subject first cohort, the validation cohort of roughly 110 subjects was the group to which the donors belonged. What the authors observed across the whole study: In vitro tests confirmed that a few of the cytomegalovirus-associated TCR beta chains recognize cytomegalovirus antigens. While some public TCRs were present in many individuals, most TCR sequences turned up only very rarely across donors. A total of fewer than 200 TCR beta chains were listed by the study as associated with cytomegalovirus. Cytomegalovirus status was reported to be diagnosed by the classifier with high specificity and sensitivity in both the original and validation cohorts. In a later analysis, TCRs clustered in the first cohort were found to also tend to co-occur in the 130 or so validation repertoires, with approximately 94% of cluster scores above 0. A later analysis lacked HLA typing for the validation cohort, so it scored co-occurrence in that cohort across all 110 or so repertoires. The authors suggested that the approach could potentially be extended to other disease states and immunological phenotypes.

The protocol used for the library was the immunoSEQ multiplex PCR assay. The published analysis was carried out like this. A statistical classification framework was built to diagnose cytomegalovirus status from the catalog of TCR beta chain sequences. TCRdb holds this immuneACCESS table with in-frame rearrangements only. Some clones are missing; in checked studies, unresolved V genes explain under half, and the rest has no known cause. For V, J and clone size, that table is used; D and trimming come from the DNA. This sample gives about 330,000 clones in total; roughly 87% of them show up just once. The ten most abundant clones make up 1.2% of the sample.

The sequence joins TRBV10-3 to TRBJ2-7; TRBD1 is a possible D gene, resting on 6 matching bases. The sequenced sample was PBMCs. The TCR sequence derives from a woman aged 25 to 45 in good health and CMV-seropositive. The DNA sequence reads TGTGCCATCAGTGAGTCTACAGGGATAATCTACGAGCAGTACTTC. This sequence encodes CAISESTGIIYEQYF.